This T cell receptor beta chain was obtained from a study of blood T cells in healthy people across ages. It was with a sample-barcoded 5' primer and a J-beta primer mix that a second PCR of about 6 to 12 cycles was run. The authors tagged each cDNA molecule using a template-switch adaptor with 12 random nucleotides. MiXCR, applied by TCRdb to the 5' RACE reads, yields one record per CDR3 protein. This sample has approximately 800,000 distinct CDR3 sequences, with 60% to 80% found just once. In the case of this clonotype: Its antigen is as yet unknown.

Study observations and caveats: Getting older went along with TCR beta diversity per million T cells dropping roughly linearly.

The source material was blood. The clonotype comes from a man aged 25-45 years in good health.

CDR3: CAISESGDTQYF. In DNA, the CDR3 is TGTGCCATCAGTGAGTCAGGAGATACGCAGTATTTT. The chain is built from TRBV10-3 and TRBJ2-3; D remains ambiguous. This CDR3 contains 12 residues. Germline assignment: CDR1 ENHRY and CDR2 SYGVKD. Deletions cut 0 bases from V and 5 bases from J, with 3 bases between.